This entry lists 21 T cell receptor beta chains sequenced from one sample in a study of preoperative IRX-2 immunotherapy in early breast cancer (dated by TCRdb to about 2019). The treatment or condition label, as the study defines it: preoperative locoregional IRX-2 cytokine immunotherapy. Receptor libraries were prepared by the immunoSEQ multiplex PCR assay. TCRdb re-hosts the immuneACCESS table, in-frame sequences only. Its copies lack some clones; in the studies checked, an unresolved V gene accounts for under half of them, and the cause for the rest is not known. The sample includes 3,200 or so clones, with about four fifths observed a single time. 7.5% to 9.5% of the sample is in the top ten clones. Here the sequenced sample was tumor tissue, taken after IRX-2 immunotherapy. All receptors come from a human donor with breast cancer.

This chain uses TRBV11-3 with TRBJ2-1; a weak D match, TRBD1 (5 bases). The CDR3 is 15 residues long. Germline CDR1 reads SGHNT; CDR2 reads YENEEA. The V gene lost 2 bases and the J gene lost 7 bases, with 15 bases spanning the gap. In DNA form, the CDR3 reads TGTGCCAGCAGCTTAAGGAGAGCCAGGGCTAATGAGCAGTTCTTC. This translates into CASSLRRARANEQFF. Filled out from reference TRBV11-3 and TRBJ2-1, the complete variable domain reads EAGVVQSPRYKIIEKKQPVAFWCNPISGHNTLYWYLQNLGQGPELLIRYENEEAVDDSQLPKDRFSAERLKGVDSTLKIQPAELGDSAVYLCASSLRRARANEQFFGPGTRLTVL.

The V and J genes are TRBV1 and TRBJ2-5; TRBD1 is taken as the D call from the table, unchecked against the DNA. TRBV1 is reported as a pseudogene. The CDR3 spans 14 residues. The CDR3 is CASSQVGVQETQYF. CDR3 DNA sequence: TGCGCCAGCAGCCAAGTGGGCGTCCAAGAGACCCAGTACTTC.

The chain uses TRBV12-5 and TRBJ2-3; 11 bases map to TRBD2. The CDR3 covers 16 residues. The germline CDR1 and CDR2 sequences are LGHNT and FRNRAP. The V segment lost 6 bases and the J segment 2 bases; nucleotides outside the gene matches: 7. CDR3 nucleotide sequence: TGTGCTAGTGGAAGACTAGCGGGGTTGCACACAGATACGCAGTATTTT. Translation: CASGRLAGLHTDTQYF.

The CDR3 DNA follows: TGTGCCAGCAGATGGGAGACAGGTACCACCGGGGAGCTGTTTTTT. The encoded protein is CASRWETGTTGELFF. The genes are TRBV6-8 and TRBJ2-2, with D perhaps matching TRBD1 (6 bases). V lost 6 bases to trimming and J lost 4 bases, with 15 bases between them. Looked up from germline, CDR1 is MNHGY and CDR2 is SAAAGT. The CDR3 spans 15 residues.

The CDR3 here is CASSQTGGQETQYF. DNA of the CDR3: TGTGCCAGCAGCCAGACAGGGGGCCAAGAGACCCAGTACTTC. This sequence joins TRBV11-3 and TRBJ2-5, with 9 bases aligning to TRBD1. CDR3 length: 14 amino acids. Germline loops: CDR1 SGHNT, CDR2 YENEEA. V shed 5 bases, J shed 1 base, and the junction held 2 bases outside the gene matches.

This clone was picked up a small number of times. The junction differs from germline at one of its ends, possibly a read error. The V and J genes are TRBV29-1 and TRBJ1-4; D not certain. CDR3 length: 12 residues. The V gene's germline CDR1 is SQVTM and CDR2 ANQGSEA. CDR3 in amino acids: CSVEVTSEKLFF. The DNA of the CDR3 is TGCAGCGTTGAAGTAACTAGTGAAAAACTGTTTTTT.

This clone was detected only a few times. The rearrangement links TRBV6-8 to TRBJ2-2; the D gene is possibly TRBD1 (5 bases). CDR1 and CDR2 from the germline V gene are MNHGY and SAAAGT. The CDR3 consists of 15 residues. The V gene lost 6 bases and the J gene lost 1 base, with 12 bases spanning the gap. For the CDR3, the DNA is TGTGCCAGCAGCCACCCTCAGGGGAACACCGGGGAGCTGTTTTTT. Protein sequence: CASSHPQGNTGELFF.

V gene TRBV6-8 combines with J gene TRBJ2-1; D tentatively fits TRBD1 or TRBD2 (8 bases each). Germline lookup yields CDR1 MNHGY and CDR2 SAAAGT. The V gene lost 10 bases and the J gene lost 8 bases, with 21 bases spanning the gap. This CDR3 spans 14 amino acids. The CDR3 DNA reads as TGTGCCACCCAGGGGGCGGGAGGAGGAGATGAGCAGTTCTTC. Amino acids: CATQGAGGGDEQFF.

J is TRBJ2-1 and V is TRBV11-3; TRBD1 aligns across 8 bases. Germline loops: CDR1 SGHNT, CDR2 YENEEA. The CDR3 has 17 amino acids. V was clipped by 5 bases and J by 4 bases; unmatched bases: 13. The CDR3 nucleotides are TGTGCCAGCAGCCAAAGAGTTGCGACAGGGGCGTACAATGAGCAGTTCTTC. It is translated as CASSQRVATGAYNEQFF.

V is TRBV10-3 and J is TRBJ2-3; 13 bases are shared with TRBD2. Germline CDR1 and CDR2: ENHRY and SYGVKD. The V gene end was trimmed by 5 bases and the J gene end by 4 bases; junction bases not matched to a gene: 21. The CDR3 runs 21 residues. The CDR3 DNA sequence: TGTGCCATCAGTTCAATCAGAAGGGGACTAGCGGGGACCCGAGGCGCAGATACGCAGTATTTT. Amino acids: CAISSIRRGLAGTRGADTQYF.

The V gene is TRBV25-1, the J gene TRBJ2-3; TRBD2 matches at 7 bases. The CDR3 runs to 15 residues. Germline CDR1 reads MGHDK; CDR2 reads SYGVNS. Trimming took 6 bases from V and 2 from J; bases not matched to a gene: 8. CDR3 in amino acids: CASSRGVRNTDTQYF. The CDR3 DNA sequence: TGTGCCAGCAGCCGGGGGGTCAGAAACACAGATACGCAGTATTTT. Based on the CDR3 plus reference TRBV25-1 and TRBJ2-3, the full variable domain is EADIYQTPRYLVIGTGKKITLECSQTMGHDKMYWYQQDPGMELHLIHYSYGVNSTEKGDLSSESTVSRIRTEHFPLTLESARPSHTSQYLCASSRGVRNTDTQYFGPGTRLTVL.

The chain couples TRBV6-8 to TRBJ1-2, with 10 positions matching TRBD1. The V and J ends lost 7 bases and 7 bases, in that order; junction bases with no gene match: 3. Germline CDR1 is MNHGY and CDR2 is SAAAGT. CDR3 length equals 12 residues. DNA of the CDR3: TGTGCCAGCAAAGGACAGGGGGGTGGCTACACCTTC. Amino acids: CASKGQGGGYTF.

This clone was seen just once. CDR3 bases: TGTGCCAGCAGTTCCCACCCGGCTCATAGCAATCAGCCCCAGCATTTT. Translating gives CASSSHPAHSNQPQHF. The V call is TRBV28, the J call TRBJ1-5, with D unclear. Trimming cost V 4 bases and J 0 bases, with 13 bases left between them. Germline V gene sequence: CDR1 MDHEN, CDR2 SYDVKM. The CDR3 covers 16 residues. Using reference TRBV28 and TRBJ1-5 for the parts outside the CDR3, the full variable domain is DVKVTQSSRYLVKRTGEKVFLECVQDMDHENMFWYRQDPGLGLRLIYFSYDVKMKEKGDIPEGYSVSREKKERFSLILESASTNQTSMYLCASSSHPAHSNQPQHFGDGTRLSIL.

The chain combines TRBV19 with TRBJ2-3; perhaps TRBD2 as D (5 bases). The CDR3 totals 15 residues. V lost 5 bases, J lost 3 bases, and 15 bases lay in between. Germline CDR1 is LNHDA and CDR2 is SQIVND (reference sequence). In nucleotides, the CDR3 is TGTGCCAGTAGTTATCCGGAGGCGAAAACAGATACGCAGTATTTT. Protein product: CASSYPEAKTDTQYF. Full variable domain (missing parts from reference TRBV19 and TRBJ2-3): DGGITQSPKYLFRKEGQNVTLSCEQNLNHDAMYWYRQDPGQGLRLIYYSQIVNDFQKGDIAEGYSVSREKKESFPLTVTSAQKNPTAFYLCASSYPEAKTDTQYFGPGTRLTVL.

For the CDR3, the DNA is TGTGCCAGCAGTTTACCCCTCTCTGGGGCCAACGTCCTGACTTTC. Translated: CASSLPLSGANVLTF. This chain joins TRBV28 and TRBJ2-6; D is unresolved. The V gene lost 2 bases and the J gene lost 0 bases, with 5 bases spanning the gap. There are 15 residues in the CDR3. The V gene's germline CDR1 is MDHEN and CDR2 SYDVKM. The variable domain in full, completed from reference TRBV28 and TRBJ2-6, reads DVKVTQSSRYLVKRTGEKVFLECVQDMDHENMFWYRQDPGLGLRLIYFSYDVKMKEKGDIPEGYSVSREKKERFSLILESASTNQTSMYLCASSLPLSGANVLTFGAGSRLTVL.

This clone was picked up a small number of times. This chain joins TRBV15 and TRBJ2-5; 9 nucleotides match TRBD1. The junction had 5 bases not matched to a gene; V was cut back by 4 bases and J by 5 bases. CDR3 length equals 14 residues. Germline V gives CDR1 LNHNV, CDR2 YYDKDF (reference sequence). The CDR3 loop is CATSKNRGQETQYF. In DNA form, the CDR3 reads TGTGCCACCAGCAAAAACAGGGGGCAGGAGACCCAGTACTTC.

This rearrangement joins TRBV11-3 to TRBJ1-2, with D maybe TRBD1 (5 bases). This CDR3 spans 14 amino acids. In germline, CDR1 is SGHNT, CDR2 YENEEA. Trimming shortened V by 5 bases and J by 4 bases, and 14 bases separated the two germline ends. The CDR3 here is CASSPLRATYGYTF. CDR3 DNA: TGTGCCAGCAGCCCCCTCAGGGCTACCTATGGCTACACCTTC.

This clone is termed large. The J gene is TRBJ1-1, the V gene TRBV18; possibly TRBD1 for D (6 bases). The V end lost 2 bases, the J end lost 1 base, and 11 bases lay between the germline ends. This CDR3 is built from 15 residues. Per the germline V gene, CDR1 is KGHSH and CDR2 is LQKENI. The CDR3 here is CASSPIMDRNTEAFF. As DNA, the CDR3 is TGTGCCAGCTCACCAATCATGGACAGGAACACTGAAGCTTTCTTT.

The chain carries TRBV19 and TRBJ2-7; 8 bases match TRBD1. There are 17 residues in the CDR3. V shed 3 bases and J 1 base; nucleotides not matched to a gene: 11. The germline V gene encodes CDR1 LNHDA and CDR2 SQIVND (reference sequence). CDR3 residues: CASSIRAPGQVSYEQYF. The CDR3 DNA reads TGTGCCAGTAGTATTCGGGCCCCGGGACAGGTGTCCTACGAGCAGTACTTC.

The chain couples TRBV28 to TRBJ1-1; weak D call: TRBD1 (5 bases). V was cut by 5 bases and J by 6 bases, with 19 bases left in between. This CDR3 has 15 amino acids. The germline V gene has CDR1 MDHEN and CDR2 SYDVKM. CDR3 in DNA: TGTGCCAGCAGTGATCCGTTGACAGTTGTTTCTGAAGCTTTCTTT. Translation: CASSDPLTVVSEAFF. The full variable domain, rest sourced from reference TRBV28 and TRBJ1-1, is DVKVTQSSRYLVKRTGEKVFLECVQDMDHENMFWYRQDPGLGLRLIYFSYDVKMKEKGDIPEGYSVSREKKERFSLILESASTNQTSMYLCASSDPLTVVSEAFFGQGTRLTVV.

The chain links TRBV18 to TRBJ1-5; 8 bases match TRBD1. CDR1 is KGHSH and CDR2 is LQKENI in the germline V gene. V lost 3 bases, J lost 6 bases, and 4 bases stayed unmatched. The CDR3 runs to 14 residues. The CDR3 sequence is CASSPGTGGQPQHF. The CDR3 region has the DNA TGTGCCAGCTCACCCGGTACAGGGGGTCAGCCCCAGCATTTT.